In this sample, the clone carrying this T cell receptor beta chain turned up a few times. TCRbeta library preparation incorporated unique molecular identifiers. One entry per CDR3 protein results from TCRdb running MiXCR on the PCR reads. The data contain about 540,000 distinct CDR3 sequences, 18% of them singletons. This entry comes from a study of T-cell reconstitution after alpha-beta-depleted transplantation in children. Here the sequenced sample was PBMCs from the stem cell graft donor, taken from the stem cell graft. The TCR comes from a human donor who donated a stem cell graft to a child with acute lymphoblastic leukemia.

Here the CDR3 reads CASSPRITGANVLTF. CDR3 coding DNA: TGTGCCAGCAGTCCACGGATAACTGGGGCCAACGTCCTGACTTTC. The chain couples TRBV6-1 to TRBJ2-6; D ambiguous. In germline, CDR1 is MNHNS, CDR2 SASEGT. The CDR3 loop spans 15 amino acids. V lost 5 bases, J lost 2 bases, and 10 bases lay in between.